The rows below give T cell receptor beta chains drawn from one sample of a study of post-analysis software for immune sequencing data. TCRdb fed the PCR reads into MiXCR, producing one record per CDR3 protein. The sample holds hundreds of thousands of distinct CDR3 sequences, roughly 45% seen once. The sample was blood. These TCRs come from a girl aged 5-17 years with multiple sclerosis. Each CDR3 is given with its conserved first and last residue. A D gene is named only where the DNA matches it firmly. Not all rows give a size; the values are once, few, many and, for expanded clones, a class.

CDR3 length: 13
V gene: TRBV10-3
clone size: -
D gene: TRBD1
J gene: TRBJ1-1
CDR3 DNA: TGTGCCATTGACCAGGGGGCGCGCACTGAAGCTTTCTTT
CDR3 protein: CAIDQGARTEAFF

CDR3 length: 15
V gene: TRBV5-1
clone size: -
D gene: TRBD2
J gene: TRBJ2-5
CDR3 DNA: TGCGCCAGCAGCTTCCCCAGCGGGAGTCAAGAGACCCAGTACTTC
CDR3 protein: CASSFPSGSQETQYF

CDR3 length: 12
V gene: TRBV6-2/TRBV6-3
clone size: -
D gene: -
J gene: TRBJ2-6
CDR3 DNA: TGTGCCAGCGTCCGGGGGGCCAACGTCCTGACTTTC
CDR3 protein: CASVRGANVLTF

CDR3 length: 14
V gene: TRBV20-1
clone size: -
D gene: TRBD2
J gene: TRBJ2-3
CDR3 DNA: TGCAGTGCTAGCGGGAGGGCCGGGACAGATACGCAGTATTTT
CDR3 protein: CSASGRAGTDTQYF

CDR3 length: 17
V gene: TRBV4-1
clone size: few
D gene: -
J gene: TRBJ1-5
CDR3 DNA: TGCGCCAGCAGCCAAGTTGTAAGGCGTGGAAGTAATCAGCCCCAGCATTTT
CDR3 protein: CASSQVVRRGSNQPQHF

CDR3 length: 13
V gene: TRBV18
clone size: -
D gene: -
J gene: TRBJ1-5
CDR3 DNA: TGTGCCAGCTCACCAAACAGCGGGTCGCCCCAGCATTTT
CDR3 protein: CASSPNSGSPQHF

CDR3 length: 18
V gene: TRBV20-1
clone size: -
D gene: TRBD1
J gene: TRBJ2-1
CDR3 DNA: TGCAGTGCTAGAGATTTCGGTTACCGACAGGGTAATTACAATGAGCAGTTCTTC
CDR3 protein: CSARDFGYRQGNYNEQFF

CDR3 length: 11
V gene: TRBV29-1
clone size: once
D gene: -
J gene: TRBJ2-5
CDR3 DNA: TGCAGCGGGACTGGTCAGGAGACCCAGTACTTC
CDR3 protein: CSGTGQETQYF

CDR3 length: 16
V gene: TRBV20-1
clone size: -
D gene: TRBD1
J gene: TRBJ2-7
CDR3 DNA: TGCAGTGCTAGAGATTCAAGGACAGGGACCTCCTACGAGCAGTACTTC
CDR3 protein: CSARDSRTGTSYEQYF

CDR3 length: 13
V gene: TRBV11-2
clone size: few
D gene: -
J gene: TRBJ1-1
CDR3 DNA: TGTGCCAGCAGCTTAGTTATGGGCAGGGAAGCTTTCTTT
CDR3 protein: CASSLVMGREAFF

CDR3 length: 16
V gene: TRBV20-1
clone size: -
D gene: TRBD2
J gene: TRBJ2-1
CDR3 DNA: TGCAGTGCTACTAGCGGGAGGGCCCCCTCCGACAATGAGCAGTTCTTC
CDR3 protein: CSATSGRAPSDNEQFF

CDR3 length: 16
V gene: TRBV4-1
clone size: -
D gene: TRBD2
J gene: TRBJ2-7
CDR3 DNA: TGCGCCAGCAGCCAAGTAGCGGGAGGCAACTCCTACGAGCAGTACTTC
CDR3 protein: CASSQVAGGNSYEQYF

CDR3 length: 16
V gene: TRBV7-8
clone size: -
D gene: TRBD2
J gene: TRBJ2-2
CDR3 DNA: TGTGCCAGCAGCTCTCTAGCGGGAGGGCCGATCGGGGAGCTGTTTTTT
CDR3 protein: CASSSLAGGPIGELFF

CDR3 length: 15
V gene: TRBV7-9
clone size: -
D gene: -
J gene: TRBJ2-3
CDR3 DNA: TGTGCCAGCAGCTTGGGACATCCTAGCACAGATACGCAGTATTTT
CDR3 protein: CASSLGHPSTDTQYF

CDR3 length: 14
V gene: TRBV20-1
clone size: -
D gene: TRBD2
J gene: TRBJ2-5
CDR3 DNA: TGCAGTGCTAGACTAGCGGGAGACTCGGAGACCCAGTACTTC
CDR3 protein: CSARLAGDSETQYF

CDR3 length: 17
V gene: TRBV24-1
clone size: few
D gene: TRBD1
J gene: TRBJ1-4
CDR3 DNA: TGTGCCACCAGTGCCCACCTCGGACAGGATGGTAATGAAAAACTGTTTTTT
CDR3 protein: CATSAHLGQDGNEKLFF

CDR3 length: 13
V gene: TRBV27
clone size: few
D gene: -
J gene: TRBJ2-7
CDR3 DNA: TGTGCCAGCAGTTTCTCGTTCAACTACGAGCAGTACTTC
CDR3 protein: CASSFSFNYEQYF

CDR3 length: 13
V gene: TRBV27
clone size: few
D gene: -
J gene: TRBJ1-2
CDR3 DNA: TGTGCCAGCAGTTTCCTAGGACAGAGTAGCTACACCTTC
CDR3 protein: CASSFLGQSSYTF

CDR3 length: 13
V gene: TRBV28
clone size: -
D gene: -
J gene: TRBJ2-7
CDR3 DNA: TGTGCCAGCAGTTTGTACGGATCCTACGAGCAGTACTTC
CDR3 protein: CASSLYGSYEQYF

CDR3 length: 17
V gene: TRBV27
clone size: -
D gene: TRBD2
J gene: TRBJ2-3
CDR3 DNA: TGTGCCAGCAGTCCTGGAAAGCGGGGGGGACTCACAGATACGCAGTATTTT
CDR3 protein: CASSPGKRGGLTDTQYF

CDR3 length: 17
V gene: TRBV28
clone size: -
D gene: TRBD2
J gene: TRBJ2-7
CDR3 DNA: TGTGCCAGCAGTTTAAGGGGACTAGCGGGAGGTTTCCACGAGCAGTACTTC
CDR3 protein: CASSLRGLAGGFHEQYF

CDR3 length: 13
V gene: TRBV10-3
clone size: -
D gene: -
J gene: TRBJ1-5
CDR3 DNA: TGTGCCATCACCTCGGACAGCAATCAGCCCCAGCATTTT
CDR3 protein: CAITSDSNQPQHF

CDR3 length: 15
V gene: TRBV4-2
clone size: -
D gene: -
J gene: TRBJ2-7
CDR3 DNA: TGTGCCAGCAGCCAAGATGTCGGGAGCTCCTACGAGCAGTACTTC
CDR3 protein: CASSQDVGSSYEQYF

CDR3 length: 16
V gene: TRBV6-1
clone size: -
D gene: -
J gene: TRBJ1-5
CDR3 DNA: TGTGCCAGCAGTGAACAGCCCTTGGGGATGCATCAGCCCCAGCATTTT
CDR3 protein: CASSEQPLGMHQPQHF

CDR3 length: 13
V gene: TRBV20-1
clone size: -
D gene: -
J gene: TRBJ2-7
CDR3 DNA: TGCAGTGCTAGTCCCCGGTCCGCCTACGAGCAGTACTTC
CDR3 protein: CSASPRSAYEQYF

CDR3 length: 16
V gene: TRBV28
clone size: few
D gene: -
J gene: TRBJ2-6
CDR3 DNA: TGTGCCAGCAGTTTAGGACTTCTATCTGGGGCCAACGTCCTGACTTTC
CDR3 protein: CASSLGLLSGANVLTF

CDR3 length: 12
V gene: TRBV12-3/TRBV12-4
clone size: -
D gene: -
J gene: TRBJ1-1
CDR3 DNA: TGTGCCAGCAGTACGGCAACCACTGAAGCTTTCTTT
CDR3 protein: CASSTATTEAFF

CDR3 length: 11
V gene: TRBV25-1
clone size: -
D gene: -
J gene: TRBJ1-4
CDR3 DNA: TGTGCCAGCAGTCCCTCGGAAAAACTGTTTTTT
CDR3 protein: CASSPSEKLFF